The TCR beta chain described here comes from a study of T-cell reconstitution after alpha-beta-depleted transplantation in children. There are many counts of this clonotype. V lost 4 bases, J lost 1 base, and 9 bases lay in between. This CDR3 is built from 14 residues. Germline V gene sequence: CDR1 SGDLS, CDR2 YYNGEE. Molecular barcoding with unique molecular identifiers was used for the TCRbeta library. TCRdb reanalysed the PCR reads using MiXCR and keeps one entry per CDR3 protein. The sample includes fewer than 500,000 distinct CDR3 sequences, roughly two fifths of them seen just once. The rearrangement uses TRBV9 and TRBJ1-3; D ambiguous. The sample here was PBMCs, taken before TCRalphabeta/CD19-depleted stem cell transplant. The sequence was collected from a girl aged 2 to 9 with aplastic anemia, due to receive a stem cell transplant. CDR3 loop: CASSSGLSGNTIYF. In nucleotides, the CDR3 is TGTGCCAGCAGCTCCGGACTATCTGGAAACACCATATATTTT.